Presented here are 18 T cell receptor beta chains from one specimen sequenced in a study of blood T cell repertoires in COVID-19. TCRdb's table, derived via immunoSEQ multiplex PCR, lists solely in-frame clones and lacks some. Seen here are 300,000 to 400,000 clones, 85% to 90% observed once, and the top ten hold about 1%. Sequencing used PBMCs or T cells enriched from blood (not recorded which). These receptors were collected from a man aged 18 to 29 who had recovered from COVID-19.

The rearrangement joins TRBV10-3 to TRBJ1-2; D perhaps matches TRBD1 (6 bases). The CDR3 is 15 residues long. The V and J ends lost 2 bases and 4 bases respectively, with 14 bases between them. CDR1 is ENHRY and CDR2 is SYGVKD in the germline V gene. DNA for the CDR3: TGTGCCATCAGTGAGAATGAGGGACAAACCTATGGCTACACCTTC. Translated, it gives CAISENEGQTYGYTF.

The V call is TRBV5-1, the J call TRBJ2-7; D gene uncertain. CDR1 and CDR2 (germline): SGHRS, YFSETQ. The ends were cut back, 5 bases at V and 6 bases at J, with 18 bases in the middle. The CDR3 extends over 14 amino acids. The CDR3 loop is CASSFDPSGGEQYF. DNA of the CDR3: TGCGCCAGCAGTTTTGACCCCTCGGGTGGCGAGCAGTACTTC. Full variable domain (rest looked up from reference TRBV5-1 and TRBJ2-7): KAGVTQTPRYLIKTRGQQVTLSCSPISGHRSVSWYQQTPGQGLQFLFEYFSETQRNKGNFPGRFSGRQFSNSRSEMNVSTLELGDSALYLCASSFDPSGGEQYFGPGTRLTVT.

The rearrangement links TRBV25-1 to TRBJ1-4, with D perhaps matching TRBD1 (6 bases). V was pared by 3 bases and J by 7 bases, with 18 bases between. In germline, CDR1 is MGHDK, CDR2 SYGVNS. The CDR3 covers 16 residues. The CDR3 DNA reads TGTGCCAGCAGTGAGGGCCGACAGGCGTTAACTGAAAAACTGTTTTTT. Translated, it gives CASSEGRQALTEKLFF.

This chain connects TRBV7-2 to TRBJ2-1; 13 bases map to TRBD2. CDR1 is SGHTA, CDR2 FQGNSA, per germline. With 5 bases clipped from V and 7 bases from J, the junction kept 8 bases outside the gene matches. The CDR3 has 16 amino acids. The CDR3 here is CASSLWGLAGSNEQFF. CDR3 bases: TGTGCCAGCAGCCTCTGGGGACTAGCGGGGTCGAATGAGCAGTTCTTC.

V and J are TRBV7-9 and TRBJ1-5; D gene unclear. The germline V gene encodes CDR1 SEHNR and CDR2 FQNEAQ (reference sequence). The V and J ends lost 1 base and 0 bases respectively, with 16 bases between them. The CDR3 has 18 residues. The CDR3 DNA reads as TGTGCCAGCAGCTTAGTTAGCGCGTCAGTTTATAGCAATCAGCCCCAGCATTTT. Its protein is CASSLVSASVYSNQPQHF.

The CDR3 DNA follows: TGTGCCAGCAGCCAAGATAACGCGGGAGCGTACCCGAACAGAATCACCGGGGAGCTGTTTTTT. Encoded protein: CASSQDNAGAYPNRITGELFF. The J gene is TRBJ2-2, the V gene TRBV3-1 (or the pseudogene TRBV3-2); 7 positions agree with TRBD2. The CDR3 loop spans 21 amino acids. Trimming cost V 0 bases and J 4 bases; bases outside gene matches: 20. Germline values: CDR1 LGHDT, CDR2 YNNKEL (reference sequence).

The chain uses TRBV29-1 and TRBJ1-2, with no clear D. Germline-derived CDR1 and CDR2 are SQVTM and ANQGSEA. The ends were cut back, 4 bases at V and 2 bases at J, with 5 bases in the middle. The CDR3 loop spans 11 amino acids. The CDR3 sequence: CSVAQNYGYTF. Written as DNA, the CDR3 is TGCAGCGTTGCCCAGAACTATGGCTACACCTTC.

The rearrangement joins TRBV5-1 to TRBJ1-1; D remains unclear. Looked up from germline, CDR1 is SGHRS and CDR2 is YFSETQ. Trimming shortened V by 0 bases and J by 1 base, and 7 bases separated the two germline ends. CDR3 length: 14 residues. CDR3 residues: CASSLDTANTEAFF. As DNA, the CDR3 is TGCGCCAGCAGCTTGGATACAGCGAACACTGAAGCTTTCTTT.

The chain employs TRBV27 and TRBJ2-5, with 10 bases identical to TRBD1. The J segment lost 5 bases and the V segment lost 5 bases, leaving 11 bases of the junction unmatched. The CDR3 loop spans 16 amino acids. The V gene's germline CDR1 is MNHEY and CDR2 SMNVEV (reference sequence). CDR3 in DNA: TGTGCCAGCAGTCCTATCGGGACAGGGGAAAGGGAGACCCAGTACTTC. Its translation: CASSPIGTGERETQYF.

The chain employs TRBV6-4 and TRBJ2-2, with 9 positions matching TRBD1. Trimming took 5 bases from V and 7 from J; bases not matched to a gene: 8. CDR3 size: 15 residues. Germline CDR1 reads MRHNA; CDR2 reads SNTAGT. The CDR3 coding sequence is TGTGCCAGCAGTCAACAGGGGGCAACGTTCGGGGAGCTGTTTTTT. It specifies CASSQQGATFGELFF.

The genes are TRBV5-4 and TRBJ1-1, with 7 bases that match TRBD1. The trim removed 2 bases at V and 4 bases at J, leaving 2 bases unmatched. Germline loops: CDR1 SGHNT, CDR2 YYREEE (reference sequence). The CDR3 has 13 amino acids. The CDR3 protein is CASSFRGSTEAFF. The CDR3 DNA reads TGTGCCAGCAGCTTCAGGGGGTCCACTGAAGCTTTCTTT. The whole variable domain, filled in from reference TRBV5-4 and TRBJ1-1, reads ETGVTQSPTHLIKTRGQQVTLRCSSQSGHNTVSWYQQALGQGPQFIFQYYREEENGRGNFPPRFSGLQFPNYSSELNVNALELDDSALYLCASSFRGSTEAFFGQGTRLTVV.

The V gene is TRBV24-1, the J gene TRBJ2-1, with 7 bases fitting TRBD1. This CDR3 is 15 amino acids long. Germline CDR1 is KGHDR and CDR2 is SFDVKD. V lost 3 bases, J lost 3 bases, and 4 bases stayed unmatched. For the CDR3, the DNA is TGTGCCACCAGTGATCCGGGACAGATCTACAATGAGCAGTTCTTC. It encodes CATSDPGQIYNEQFF.

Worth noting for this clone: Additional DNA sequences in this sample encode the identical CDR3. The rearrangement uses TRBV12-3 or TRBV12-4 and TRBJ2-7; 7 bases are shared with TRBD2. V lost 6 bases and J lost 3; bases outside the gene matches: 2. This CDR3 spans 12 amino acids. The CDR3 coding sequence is TGTGCCAGCAGCCGGACTAGCTACGAGCAGTACTTC. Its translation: CASSRTSYEQYF.

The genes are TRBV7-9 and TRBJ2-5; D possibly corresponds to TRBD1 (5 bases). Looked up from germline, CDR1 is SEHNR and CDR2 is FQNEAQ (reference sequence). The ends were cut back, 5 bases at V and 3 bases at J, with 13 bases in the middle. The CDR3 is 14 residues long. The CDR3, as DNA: TGTGCCAGCAGCCCAATGGGGCTGAAAGAGACCCAGTACTTC. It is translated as CASSPMGLKETQYF.

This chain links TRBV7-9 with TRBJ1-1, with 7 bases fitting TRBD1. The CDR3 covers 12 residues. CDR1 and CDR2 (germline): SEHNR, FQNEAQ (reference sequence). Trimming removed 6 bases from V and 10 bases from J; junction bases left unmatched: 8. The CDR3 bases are TGTGCCAGCAGTAAGGTAGGGGGCCCAGCTTTCTTT. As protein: CASSKVGGPAFF.

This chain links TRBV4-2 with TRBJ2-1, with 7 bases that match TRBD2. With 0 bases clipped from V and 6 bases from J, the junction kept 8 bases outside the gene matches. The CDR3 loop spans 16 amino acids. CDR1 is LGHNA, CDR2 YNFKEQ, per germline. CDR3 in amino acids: CASSQDFQRGANEQFF. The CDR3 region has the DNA TGTGCCAGCAGCCAAGATTTCCAGCGGGGCGCCAATGAGCAGTTCTTC.

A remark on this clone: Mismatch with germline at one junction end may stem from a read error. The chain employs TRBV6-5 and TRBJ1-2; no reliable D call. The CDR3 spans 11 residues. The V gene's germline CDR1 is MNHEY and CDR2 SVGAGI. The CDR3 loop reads CASSYTEGIAF. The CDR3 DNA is TGTGCCAGCAGTTACACAGAGGGTATCGCCTTC.

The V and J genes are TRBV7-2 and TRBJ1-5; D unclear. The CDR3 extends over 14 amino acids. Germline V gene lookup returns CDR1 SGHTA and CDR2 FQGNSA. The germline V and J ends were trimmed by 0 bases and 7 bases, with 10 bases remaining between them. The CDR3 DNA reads TGTGCCAGCAGCTTAGCTCTAACGGGGCAGCCCCAGCATTTT. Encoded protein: CASSLALTGQPQHF.